Following are 23 T cell receptor beta chains from one sample sequenced in a study of T cell responses to AZD1222 COVID-19 vaccine. The protocol was immunoSEQ multiplex PCR, while the TCRdb copy is restricted to in-frame clones and leaves out a portion. The table includes 80,000 or so clones, roughly 86% detected once. The starting material was peripheral blood, obtained on day 0 of MenACWY control vaccination. Receptors originate from an adult in good health.

This clone has only one observation. The V gene is TRBV3-1 (or the pseudogene TRBV3-2), the J gene TRBJ1-5; unclear D gene. The CDR3 is 12 amino acids. Trimming took 4 bases from V and 3 from J, leaving 4 bases between them. CDR1 and CDR2 (germline): LGHDT, YNNKEL (reference sequence). The CDR3 spells CASSLDNQPQHF. The DNA for the CDR3 is TGTGCCAGCAGCCTAGACAATCAGCCCCAGCATTTT.

The count of this clone is one. This chain connects TRBV25-1 to TRBJ1-4; D unclear. CDR3 length: 14 residues. Between the trimmed V and J ends, which lost 7 bases and 5 bases, there was a span of 14 bases. CDR1 and CDR2 from the germline V gene are MGHDK and SYGVNS. In DNA form, the CDR3 reads TGTGCCAGCAATCCGAAGGGATCGAATGAAAAACTGTTTTTT. As protein: CASNPKGSNEKLFF.

V usage is TRBV5-5 and J usage is TRBJ2-5; D may be TRBD1 (7 bases). The CDR3 runs 19 residues. Trimming pared 7 bases from V and 5 bases from J, leaving 33 bases between. Germline-derived CDR1 and CDR2 are SGHKS and YYEKEE (reference sequence). CDR3 DNA: TGTGCCAGCGCTCAGAGGGTCGGGCCAGGGGGGCCAATTGGTGAGACCCAGTACTTC. Translating it yields CASAQRVGPGGPIGETQYF. Filled out from reference TRBV5-5 and TRBJ2-5, the complete variable domain reads DAGVTQSPTHLIKTRGQQVTLRCSPISGHKSVSWYQQVLGQGPQFIFQYYEKEERGRGNFPDRFSARQFPNYSSELNVNALLLGDSALYLCASAQRVGPGGPIGETQYFGPGTRLLVL.

The chain combines TRBV19 with TRBJ1-5; 7 nucleotides match TRBD1. CDR3 length: 18 residues. Germline-derived CDR1 and CDR2 are LNHDA and SQIVND (reference sequence). J gave up 0 bases and V 5 bases, and 13 bases lay outside the gene matches. CDR3 coding DNA: TGTGCCAGTAGTCATACAGGGGTGGGGGGTTATAGCAATCAGCCCCAGCATTTT. As protein: CASSHTGVGGYSNQPQHF.

The chain joins TRBV9 to TRBJ2-5, with a tentative D call TRBD2 (6 bases). Trimming pared 3 bases from V and 0 bases from J, leaving 9 bases between. The CDR3 spans 14 residues. Germline loops: CDR1 SGDLS, CDR2 YYNGEE. CDR3 DNA: TGTGCCAGCAGCGACCGGGACTACCAAGAGACCCAGTACTTC. It translates to CASSDRDYQETQYF.

This clone has just one count. The chain joins TRBV6-2 or TRBV6-3 to TRBJ1-2; D is possibly TRBD1 (6 bases). Germline CDR1 is MNHEY and CDR2 is SVGEGT. CDR3 length equals 12 residues. Trimming took off 6 bases at V and 5 bases at J, with 10 bases between the two ends. The CDR3 loop is CASSVGQYGYTF. The CDR3 DNA sequence: TGTGCCAGCAGCGTCGGACAGTATGGCTACACCTTC.

The chain joins TRBV6-2 or TRBV6-3 to TRBJ2-1; D is perhaps TRBD1 (6 bases). CDR1 is MNHEY, CDR2 SVGEGT, per germline. This CDR3 spans 14 amino acids. V dropped 5 bases and J dropped 5 bases, with 13 bases sitting between them. CDR3 sequence (DNA): TGTGCCAGCAGTGTTTCGGGACACAACAATGAGCAGTTCTTC. This sequence encodes CASSVSGHNNEQFF.

The gene calls are TRBV3-1 (or the pseudogene TRBV3-2) and TRBJ1-1; 7 bases line up with TRBD1. The CDR3 spans 16 residues. Per germline, CDR1 LGHDT and CDR2 YNNKEL (reference sequence). V was pared by 3 bases and J by 3 bases, with 10 bases of the junction left unmatched. CDR3 DNA sequence: TGTGCCAGCAGCCAGCGCTTTACAGGGGCCTACACTGAAGCTTTCTTT. As protein: CASSQRFTGAYTEAFF.

The chain is built from TRBV7-3 and TRBJ1-2; maybe TRBD1 (5 bases). Germline V gene data show CDR1 as SGHTA and CDR2 as FQGTGA. V shed 6 bases and J shed 9 bases, with 14 bases lying between them. The CDR3 runs 12 residues. CDR3 amino acids: CASSPGTGRYTF. The CDR3 nucleotides are TGTGCCAGCAGTCCCGGAACAGGTCGCTACACCTTC.

This chain connects TRBV2 to TRBJ2-3; TRBD2 might be the D (6 bases). Germline V gene data show CDR1 as SNHLY and CDR2 as FYNNEI. The CDR3 is made up of 14 amino acids. V was shortened by 11 bases and J by 2 bases, with 17 bases between the two germline ends. The CDR3 sequence: CASFRSGPTDTQYF. CDR3 coding DNA: TGTGCCTCTTTCCGCAGCGGGCCCACAGATACGCAGTATTTT.

The chain joins TRBV5-8 to TRBJ2-3, with D maybe TRBD2 (7 bases). Trimming removed 0 bases from V and 0 bases from J, with 17 bases in between. Germline CDR1 reads SGHTS; CDR2 reads YDEGEE. The CDR3 sequence is 18 residues long. The CDR3 here is CASSLGPGGPSSTDTQYF. The DNA for the CDR3 is TGTGCCAGCAGCTTGGGGCCCGGGGGGCCCTCTAGCACAGATACGCAGTATTTT.

The chain combines TRBV6-5 with TRBJ2-1; 9 positions match TRBD1. The CDR3 is made up of 16 amino acids. CDR1 is MNHEY and CDR2 is SVGAGI in the germline V gene. With 2 bases clipped from V and 3 bases from J, the junction kept 5 bases outside the gene matches. CDR3 nucleotide sequence: TGTGCCAGCAGTTACGGACAGGGGCAGATCTACAATGAGCAGTTCTTC. This encodes CASSYGQGQIYNEQFF.

This clone was observed a few times. The chain links TRBV7-8 to TRBJ2-7; D is unclear. Germline CDR1 is SGHVS and CDR2 is FQNEAQ. Deletions cut 2 bases from V and 5 bases from J, with 4 bases between. CDR3 length equals 11 residues. In nucleotides, the CDR3 is TGTGCCAGCAGCTTAAACCACGAGCAGTACTTC. It translates to CASSLNHEQYF.

This sequence joins TRBV7-2 and TRBJ1-5; D is perhaps TRBD1 (6 bases). Germline V gives CDR1 SGHTA, CDR2 FQGNSA. CDR3 length equals 13 residues. V was shortened by 3 bases and J by 5 bases, with 8 bases between the two germline ends. The CDR3 reads CASSFHRDQPQHF. CDR3 DNA sequence: TGTGCCAGCAGCTTCCACAGGGATCAGCCCCAGCATTTT.

This clone came up once. The V call is TRBV7-2, the J call TRBJ2-3, with D maybe TRBD2 (5 bases). The V gene's germline CDR1 is SGHTA and CDR2 FQGNSA. With 3 bases removed from V and 0 bases from J, the gap between germline ends came to 10 bases. The CDR3 extends over 15 amino acids. As DNA, the CDR3 is TGTGCCAGCAGCTTGGGCCGGGGTAGCACAGATACGCAGTATTTT. This sequence encodes CASSLGRGSTDTQYF.

The DNA for the CDR3 is TGTGCCAGCAGTGCGGCAGGGGGCATCAACACTGAAGCTTTCTTT. Translating it yields CASSAAGGINTEAFF. The J gene is TRBJ1-1, the V gene TRBV2, with 8 positions matching TRBD1. V shed 4 bases, J shed 2 bases, and the junction held 6 bases outside the gene matches. The CDR3 length is 15 residues. Germline V lookup: CDR1 SNHLY, CDR2 FYNNEI.

This clone was seen just once. The genes are TRBV28 and TRBJ1-2, with unresolved D. CDR3 length: 13 residues. Germline CDR1 is MDHEN and CDR2 is SYDVKM. V was pared by 2 bases and J by 5 bases, with 9 bases between. The CDR3 loop reads CASSLPITYGYTF. The CDR3, as DNA: TGTGCCAGCAGTTTACCGATAACGTATGGCTACACCTTC.

V is TRBV18 and J is TRBJ1-1; 8 nucleotides match TRBD1. The germline CDR1 and CDR2 sequences are KGHSH and LQKENI. The CDR3 loop spans 17 amino acids. The V gene end was trimmed by 5 bases and the J gene end by 3 bases; junction bases not matched to a gene: 14. The CDR3 DNA is TGTGCCAGCTCATTATCACCCCCGGGACAGGACCACACTGAAGCTTTCTTT. Translation: CASSLSPPGQDHTEAFF.

The chain uses TRBV6-2 or TRBV6-3 and TRBJ2-1; D uncertain. CDR1 and CDR2 (germline): MNHEY, SVGEGT. This CDR3 region has 16 residues. Trimming took 2 bases from V and 0 from J, leaving 11 bases between them. CDR3 nucleotides: TGTGCCAGCAGTTACAGGCAGGTCATCTCCTACAATGAGCAGTTCTTC. This sequence encodes CASSYRQVISYNEQFF.

The rearrangement links TRBV28 to TRBJ2-7; D is ambiguous. V was shortened by 5 bases and J by 6 bases, with 8 bases between the two germline ends. The CDR3 is 11 residues long. Germline CDR1 reads MDHEN; CDR2 reads SYDVKM. The CDR3: CASSAPGEQYF. CDR3 coding DNA: TGTGCCAGCAGTGCCCCGGGCGAGCAGTACTTC.

The chain recombines TRBV10-3 with TRBJ1-5; 7 bases line up with TRBD1. CDR3 length: 15 residues. Germline V gives CDR1 ENHRY, CDR2 SYGVKD. V was clipped by 4 bases and J by 3 bases; unmatched bases: 6. CDR3 residues: CAISVGDSPNQPQHF. The CDR3 nucleotides read TGTGCCATCAGTGTTGGGGACAGTCCCAATCAGCCCCAGCATTTT.

This clone has just one count. V gene TRBV5-1 combines with J gene TRBJ2-1; 8 bases are shared with TRBD1. CDR3 length: 15 residues. V lost 3 bases and J lost 4; bases outside the gene matches: 6. Germline CDR1 SGHRS, CDR2 YFSETQ. The CDR3 DNA is TGCGCCAGCAGCTCCTCAGGGGGCGCTTACAATGAGCAGTTCTTC. This translates into CASSSSGGAYNEQFF.

The chain employs TRBV6-4 and TRBJ2-7, with 9 bases identical to TRBD1. The V gene's germline CDR1 is MRHNA and CDR2 SNTAGT. The V and J ends lost 3 bases and 3 bases, in that order; junction bases with no gene match: 6. CDR3 length: 15 residues. The CDR3 DNA is TGTGCCAGCAGTGAACTTCCGGGACAGGGCTACGAGCAGTACTTC. It yields the protein CASSELPGQGYEQYF.